One and the same sample provided the 9 T cell receptor beta chains below, sequenced in a study of cytomegalovirus exposure and HLA in healthy donors. The PCR used 60 Vbeta and 13 Jbeta primers. Libraries were prepared by immunoSEQ multiplex PCR; TCRdb keeps only in-frame clonotypes and omits some of them. The sample yields 150,000 or so clones, 60% to 80% seen once. Sequencing used PBMCs. These receptors were obtained from a male donor in good health and CMV-seronegative.

Concerning this clone itself: Its ends do not fully match the called genes, so a read error is possible. The chain combines TRBV7-9 with TRBJ2-7; 9 bases map to TRBD1. Germline V gene sequence: CDR1 SEHNR, CDR2 FQNEAQ (reference sequence). The CDR3 consists of 15 residues. CDR3 nucleotide sequence: TGTTCCAGCAGCTCCGGGACAGGGAATCCCTACGAGCAGTACTTC. As protein: CSSSSGTGNPYEQYF.

This clone occurred once. The chain is built from TRBV7-9 and TRBJ1-1; a possible D gene is TRBD1 (6 bases). Germline V gives CDR1 SEHNR, CDR2 FQNEAQ (reference sequence). V was trimmed by 4 bases and J by 0 bases, leaving 15 bases between them. This CDR3 spans 16 amino acids. CDR3 region: CASSSDQQGMNTEAFF. Here the CDR3 DNA reads TGTGCCAGCAGCTCGGACCAACAGGGAATGAACACTGAAGCTTTCTTT.

CDR3 sequence reads: CATGITGGTEAFF. The DNA for the CDR3 is TGTGCCACCGGGATTACTGGGGGGACTGAAGCTTTCTTT. The chain recombines TRBV6-1 with TRBJ1-1; D perhaps matches TRBD1 (5 bases). CDR1 MNHNS and CDR2 SASEGT come from the germline V gene. V lost 10 bases and J lost 5, with 17 bases in between. The CDR3 extends over 13 amino acids.

The chain combines TRBV27 with TRBJ2-1; TRBD2 is a possible D gene (6 bases). In germline, CDR1 is MNHEY, CDR2 SMNVEV (reference sequence). This CDR3 is built from 13 residues. The V and J ends lost 6 bases and 7 bases respectively, with 13 bases between them. In DNA form, the CDR3 reads TGTGCCAGCAGCCTTTTACTAGCTAATGAGCAGTTCTTC. This encodes CASSLLLANEQFF.

The rearrangement uses TRBV5-5 and TRBJ1-1; D is unresolved. Germline V gives CDR1 SGHKS, CDR2 YYEKEE (reference sequence). Trimming took off 0 bases at V and 0 bases at J, with 9 bases between the two ends. The CDR3 runs 15 residues. The CDR3: CASSLALGLNTEAFF. As DNA, the CDR3 is TGTGCCAGCAGCTTGGCTCTAGGTTTGAACACTGAAGCTTTCTTT. The full variable domain, with the rest looked up from reference TRBV5-5 and TRBJ1-1, is DAGVTQSPTHLIKTRGQQVTLRCSPISGHKSVSWYQQVLGQGPQFIFQYYEKEERGRGNFPDRFSARQFPNYSSELNVNALLLGDSALYLCASSLALGLNTEAFFGQGTRLTVV.

The J gene is TRBJ2-3, the V gene TRBV4-3, with 9 bases matching TRBD1. The CDR3 is made up of 15 amino acids. The J segment lost 2 bases and the V segment lost 1 base, leaving 1 base of the junction unmatched. CDR1 is LGHNA and CDR2 is YSLEER in the germline V gene. The CDR3 coding sequence is TGCGCCAGCAGCCAAGGGACAGGGGTCACAGATACGCAGTATTTT. The encoded protein is CASSQGTGVTDTQYF.

The genes are TRBV5-4 and TRBJ2-7, with 10 positions matching TRBD2. This CDR3 region has 16 residues. Germline values: CDR1 SGHNT, CDR2 YYREEE (reference sequence). The ends lost 1 base at V and 4 bases at J; junction bases unmatched: 8. CDR3 coding DNA: TGTGCCAGCAGCTTGCCGGGACTAGCGTCAAATTACGAGCAGTACTTC. Protein sequence: CASSLPGLASNYEQYF. The full variable domain, rest sourced from reference TRBV5-4 and TRBJ2-7, is ETGVTQSPTHLIKTRGQQVTLRCSSQSGHNTVSWYQQALGQGPQFIFQYYREEENGRGNFPPRFSGLQFPNYSSELNVNALELDDSALYLCASSLPGLASNYEQYFGPGTRLTVT.

This clone has only a few counts. The chain has TRBV6-5 and TRBJ2-7; perhaps TRBD1 as D (6 bases). Germline V gene data show CDR1 as MNHEY and CDR2 as SVGAGI. The V and J ends lost 4 bases and 4 bases respectively, with 17 bases between them. This CDR3 is 15 amino acids long. The CDR3 loop reads CASSFTTGRHYEQYF. CDR3 DNA sequence: TGTGCCAGCAGTTTCACGACAGGCCGCCATTACGAGCAGTACTTC.

The count of this clone is one. V gene TRBV6-1 combines with J gene TRBJ2-1, with D possibly being TRBD1 (6 bases). Germline loops: CDR1 MNHNS, CDR2 SASEGT. V lost 6 bases and J lost 2, with 8 bases in between. The CDR3 spans 13 residues. The CDR3 DNA sequence: TGTGCCAGCAGGGGGACAACCTACAATGAGCAGTTCTTC. It yields the protein CASRGTTYNEQFF.